This record covers a single T cell receptor (beta chain). This record comes from a study of T cell responses to AZD1222 COVID-19 vaccine. Trimming removed 5 bases at V and 6 bases at J, with 8 bases between. Germline assignment: CDR1 SGHVS and CDR2 FQNEAQ. This CDR3 region has 11 residues. Measured with immunoSEQ multiplex PCR; TCRdb has only the in-frame clones, and not every one. Among some 96,000 clones listed, around nine tenths were seen once. The origin of this receptor is an adult in good health. V gene TRBV7-8 combines with J gene TRBJ2-7; no firm D call. The material sequenced was peripheral blood, taken on day 0 of AZD1222 vaccination. CDR3 region: CASSLDGEQYF. Written as DNA, the CDR3 is TGTGCCAGCAGCCTCGATGGCGAGCAGTACTTC.